The clone carrying this T cell receptor (beta chain) was recorded only once. This sample is drawn from a study of blood T cell repertoires in COVID-19. Overall study: Donors in the United States, Italy and Spain gave samples during acute or convalescent COVID-19.

V dropped 3 bases and J dropped 7; count of bases not matched to a gene: 7. The CDR3 consists of 15 residues. Germline V gene lookup returns CDR1 LNHDA and CDR2 SQIVND (reference sequence). Authors' processing steps: Reference gene primer amplification gave estimated nucleated cell counts. Repertoires were generated with immunoSEQ multiplex PCR, while TCRdb's copy carries only in-frame clones and drops some. That table is the source of V, J and clone size, and D and trimming were worked out from the DNA. The sample includes about 99,000 clones, about 86% of them seen just once. The source material was peripheral blood. The gene calls are TRBV19 and TRBJ1-5; 9 bases match TRBD1. The sequence came from a man aged 45-60 years with COVID-19, enrolled during active disease. The CDR3 loop is CASSITGGLHQPQHF. The CDR3 DNA reads as TGTGCCAGTAGTATTACAGGGGGCCTGCACCAGCCCCAGCATTTT.